This passage covers 24 T cell receptor beta chains from one sample sequenced in a study of T cells in Graves' hyperthyroidism and ophthalmopathy. From RNA transcripts, TCR beta CDR3 regions were amplified. When the TCR CDR3 underwent first-round RT-PCR, the HTBI primer set was used. TCRdb passed the multiplex PCR reads through MiXCR, listing each CDR3 protein once. The data contain 400,000 to 600,000 distinct CDR3 sequences, roughly 20% of them singletons. Sequenced input: blood. All receptors come from a man in his late teens or twenties with Graves' hyperthyroidism.

This clonotype was counted only a few times. The V gene is TRBV30, the J gene TRBJ2-7, with a possible D match to TRBD1 (5 bases). The CDR3 has 15 amino acids. The V end lost 3 bases, the J end lost 3 bases, and 18 bases lay between the germline ends. CDR1 GTSNPN and CDR2 SVGIG come from the germline V gene (reference sequence). The CDR3 DNA is TGTGCCTGGAGCCCTGGTAGGGGATTACTCTACGAGCAGTACTTC. Translation: CAWSPGRGLLYEQYF.

This clonotype appeared a single time. CDR3 coding DNA: TGCAGTGGTATGCCCGTCCCGGGACAGGGAAGAGAGACCCAGTACTTC. The encoded protein is CSGMPVPGQGRETQYF. The gene calls are TRBV20-1 and TRBJ2-7; 9 bases fit TRBD1. The J call may be incorrect, as the DNA end agrees better with TRBJ2-5. CDR3 length: 16 residues. Germline CDR1 reads DFQATT; CDR2 reads SNEGSKA (reference sequence).

This clonotype was counted only a few times. The J gene is TRBJ1-5, the V gene TRBV18; D unclear. Germline CDR1 KGHSH, CDR2 LQKENI. This CDR3 contains 14 residues. Trimming took 8 bases from V and 2 from J, leaving 13 bases between them. CDR3 protein: CASTGSEGNQPQHF. DNA for the CDR3: TGTGCCAGCACCGGTAGTGAGGGCAATCAGCCCCAGCATTTT.

There are many counts of this clonotype. V gene TRBV2 combines with J gene TRBJ2-7; tentative D call: TRBD2 (6 bases). Trimming shortened V by 2 bases and J by 2 bases, and 13 bases separated the two germline ends. CDR1 is SNHLY and CDR2 is FYNNEI in the germline V gene. The CDR3 loop spans 15 amino acids. The CDR3 region has the DNA TGTGCCAGCAGTGAACGGGGGAAGGCTCCCTACGAGCAGTACTTC. This translates into CASSERGKAPYEQYF. Looking up the rest from reference TRBV2 and TRBJ2-7 gives the full variable domain: EPEVTQTPSHQVTQMGQEVILRCVPISNHLYFYWYRQILGQKVEFLVSFYNNEISEKSEIFDDQFSVERPDGSNFTLKIRSTKLEDSAMYFCASSERGKAPYEQYFGPGTRLTVT.

There are a few counts of this clonotype. V usage is TRBV7-8 and J usage is TRBJ2-5, with D possibly being TRBD1 or TRBD2 (5 bases each). The CDR3 loop spans 16 amino acids. The germline V gene encodes CDR1 SGHVS and CDR2 FQNEAQ. V lost 5 bases to trimming and J lost 5 bases, with 21 bases between them. The CDR3 loop is CASSNHRWGFAETQYF. The DNA of the CDR3 is TGTGCCAGCAGCAACCACCGTTGGGGGTTTGCGGAGACCCAGTACTTC.

This clonotype was observed at least ten times. The genes are TRBV29-1 and TRBJ2-7; the match to TRBD1 covers 11 bases. Germline V gene sequence: CDR1 SQVTM, CDR2 ANQGSEA. With V trimmed by 6 bases and J by 5 bases, 6 bases remained unmatched. The CDR3 has 13 amino acids. The CDR3 loop reads CSVSGQGVDEQYF. The CDR3 nucleotides are TGCAGCGTGTCGGGACAGGGGGTCGACGAGCAGTACTTC.

Notes on this clonotype: The germline gene is not matched at one end of the junction; a read error may be the cause. V gene TRBV12-3 or TRBV12-4 combines with J gene TRBJ1-1; D ambiguous. The CDR3 extends over 19 amino acids. CDR3 nucleotides: TGTGCCAGCAGTGTAGCATCGTATAGGGAGAGGCTTATGAACACTGAAGCTTTCTTT. Amino acid sequence: CASSVASYRERLMNTEAFF.

The chain joins TRBV4-3 to TRBJ1-3, with D possibly being TRBD1 (5 bases). This CDR3 has 15 amino acids. Per germline, CDR1 LGHNA and CDR2 YSLEER. Trimming took 0 bases from V and 0 from J, leaving 6 bases between them. The CDR3 reads CASSQDDSSGNTIYF. The CDR3 region has the DNA TGCGCCAGCAGCCAAGACGACAGCTCTGGAAACACCATATATTTT.

This clonotype was picked up many times. The chain couples TRBV12-3 or TRBV12-4 to TRBJ1-5; D is ambiguous. The CDR3 covers 14 residues. V lost 2 bases and J 5 bases, leaving 10 bases between the germline ends. CDR3: CASSLSRRHQPQHF. The CDR3 DNA reads TGTGCCAGCAGTTTATCCCGCAGGCATCAGCCCCAGCATTTT.

This clonotype has a count of ten or more. This sequence joins TRBV11-2 and TRBJ1-2; 9 nucleotides agree with TRBD1. The CDR3 runs to 13 residues. Germline CDR1 SGHAT, CDR2 FQNNGV. V lost 6 bases, J lost 6 bases, and 5 bases stayed unmatched. This CDR3 reads CASRPTGGHGYTF. The CDR3 DNA reads as TGTGCCAGCAGACCTACAGGGGGCCATGGCTACACCTTC. Looking up the rest from reference TRBV11-2 and TRBJ1-2 gives the full variable domain: EAGVAQSPRYKIIEKRQSVAFWCNPISGHATLYWYQQILGQGPKLLIQFQNNGVVDDSQLPKDRFSAERLKGVDSTLKIQPAKLEDSAVYLCASRPTGGHGYTFGSGTRLTVV.

This clonotype has ten or more counts. The V and J genes are TRBV28 and TRBJ2-5, with TRBD2 matching 9 bases. V lost 5 bases to trimming and J lost 5 bases; unmatched junction nucleotides: 12. Germline-derived CDR1 and CDR2 are MDHEN and SYDVKM. CDR3 length: 16 amino acids. The DNA of the CDR3 is TGTGCCAGCAGTGCACATGGAGCGGGGGGTTTGGAGACCCAGTACTTC. Its protein is CASSAHGAGGLETQYF.

The table lists this clonotype with a few counts. The V call is TRBV29-1, the J call TRBJ2-5; TRBD1 matches 9 bases. CDR3 length: 14 residues. After removal of 6 bases from V and 4 bases from J, the junction contained 9 bases not matched to a gene. Germline CDR1 is SQVTM and CDR2 is ANQGSEA. The CDR3 sequence is CSVPRDRVGETQYF. DNA for the CDR3: TGCAGCGTACCCCGGGACAGGGTCGGAGAGACCCAGTACTTC.

The chain employs TRBV18 and TRBJ1-2, with D possibly being TRBD1 (5 bases). The CDR3 loop spans 14 amino acids. Germline CDR1 reads KGHSH; CDR2 reads LQKENI. Trimming stripped 3 bases from V and 1 base from J, with 9 bases between. The CDR3 sequence is CASSPRDLNYGYTF. For the CDR3, the DNA is TGTGCCAGCTCACCGAGGGACCTTAACTATGGCTACACCTTC.

This clonotype was seen only a few times. The V call is TRBV12-3 or TRBV12-4, the J call TRBJ1-5; D not resolved. The CDR3 is 13 amino acids. V lost 5 bases, J lost 7 bases, and 12 bases lay in between. Here the CDR3 reads CASSITAKQPQHF. In DNA, the CDR3 is TGTGCCAGCAGTATAACAGCGAAACAGCCCCAGCATTTT.

This clonotype was counted many times. This chain links TRBV12-3 or TRBV12-4 with TRBJ2-4; D gene ambiguous. Trimming took 7 bases from V and 1 from J, leaving 11 bases between them. This CDR3 comprises 14 residues. CDR3 DNA: TGTGCCAGCAAGTCACCTTTGGCCAAAAACATTCAGTACTTC. This gives the protein CASKSPLAKNIQYF.

This clonotype was found once. The chain uses TRBV6-2 or TRBV6-3 and TRBJ1-1; a weak D match, TRBD1 (5 bases). Germline-derived CDR1 and CDR2 are MNHEY and SVGEGT. The CDR3 contains 14 residues. Trimming left V 6 bases short and J 4 bases short, with 15 bases between. The CDR3 spells CASSSALGGTEAFF. The CDR3 region has the DNA TGTGCCAGCAGCAGTGCTTTGGGGGGCACTGAAGCTTTCTTT.

The V gene is TRBV20-1, the J gene TRBJ2-7; 10 bases are shared with TRBD1. CDR1 is DFQATT and CDR2 is SNEGSKA in the germline V gene (reference sequence). V dropped 4 bases and J dropped 7; count of bases not matched to a gene: 10. The CDR3 is made up of 14 amino acids. CDR3 residues: CSATHRDRGGEQYF. DNA of the CDR3: TGCAGTGCTACCCACCGGGACAGGGGTGGTGAGCAGTACTTC.

This clonotype was counted many times. This rearrangement joins TRBV9 to TRBJ1-2, with 7 bases matching TRBD1. V gave up 4 bases and J gave up 0 bases; unmatched junction bases: 9. This CDR3 is 16 amino acids long. Germline-derived CDR1 and CDR2 are SGDLS and YYNGEE. The CDR3 nucleotides are TGTGCCAGCAGCCAGGGGGGACAGAGAGCTAACTATGGCTACACCTTC. Its protein is CASSQGGQRANYGYTF.

This clonotype was recorded many times. This chain links TRBV6-5 with TRBJ1-2; tentatively, D is TRBD1 (5 bases). V was shortened by 6 bases and J by 8 bases, with 19 bases between the two germline ends. The CDR3 loop spans 14 amino acids. Germline assignment: CDR1 MNHEY and CDR2 SVGAGI. CDR3 region: CASSSGGGTKGYTF. CDR3 nucleotide sequence: TGTGCCAGCAGCTCTGGGGGAGGGACTAAGGGCTACACCTTC.

This clonotype was counted between two and nine times. The chain combines TRBV11-1 with TRBJ1-1; D unclear. This CDR3 has 17 amino acids. V was trimmed by 6 bases and J by 7 bases, leaving 27 bases between them. The germline V gene encodes CDR1 SGHAT and CDR2 FQDESV (reference sequence). CDR3 coding DNA: TGTGCCAGCAGTCCCCTAAACTTTTCACGGACCCTCCTTGAAGCTTTCTTT. It codes for CASSPLNFSRTLLEAFF.

The V call is TRBV28, the J call TRBJ1-5; D not resolved. The V end lost 10 bases, the J end lost 5 bases, and 6 bases lay between the germline ends. This CDR3 comprises 10 residues. Germline V gene lookup returns CDR1 MDHEN and CDR2 SYDVKM. The CDR3: CATSYQPQHF. CDR3 DNA sequence: TGTGCCACCTCCTATCAGCCCCAGCATTTT.

This clonotype was observed a few times. The V gene is TRBV12-3 or TRBV12-4, the J gene TRBJ1-6, with TRBD1 as a possible D gene (5 bases). CDR3 length equals 14 residues. V lost 6 bases, J lost 2 bases, and 8 bases lay in between. The CDR3 DNA is TGTGCCAGCAGCGGGGGGGCCTATAATTCACCCCTCCACTTT. Protein product: CASSGGAYNSPLHF.

This rearrangement joins TRBV3-1 to TRBJ1-2; D is unresolved. The CDR3 spans 15 residues. Germline V gene data show CDR1 as LGHDT and CDR2 as YNNKEL (reference sequence). V was shortened by 0 bases and J by 1 base, with 9 bases between the two germline ends. The CDR3: CASSQESRGNYGYTF. CDR3 DNA sequence: TGTGCCAGCAGCCAAGAGTCCCGTGGTAACTATGGCTACACCTTC.

This clonotype was seen at least ten times. The chain uses TRBV5-6 and TRBJ1-2; D unclear. This CDR3 has 13 amino acids. The ends were cut back, 6 bases at V and 6 bases at J, with 15 bases in the middle. Per the germline V gene, CDR1 is SGHDT and CDR2 is YYEEEE. CDR3 region: CASNPTGRDGYTF. The CDR3 coding sequence is TGTGCCAGCAACCCCACCGGGAGGGATGGCTACACCTTC.